Each of the 4 T cell receptor beta chains below was sequenced from the same sample in a study of blood T cell repertoires in COVID-19. The assay was immunoSEQ multiplex PCR, and TCRdb's table has in-frame clones only and misses some. The table includes 90,000 or so clones, about 89% detected once. The sequenced sample consisted of peripheral blood. Every receptor here comes from a human donor with active COVID-19. The donor label of this sample is uncertain.

The chain employs TRBV5-1 and TRBJ2-7; a possible D gene is TRBD1 (5 bases). The germline CDR1 and CDR2 sequences are SGHRS and YFSETQ. The CDR3 is made up of 15 amino acids. Deletions cut 4 bases from V and 1 base from J, with 15 bases between. The CDR3 DNA is TGCGCCAGCAGCCTCTCAAGGGGTCGGTCCTACGAGCAGTACTTC. It encodes CASSLSRGRSYEQYF.

This clone was observed once. This chain links TRBV19 with TRBJ2-7; D remains unclear. The germline V gene encodes CDR1 LNHDA and CDR2 SQIVND (reference sequence). This CDR3 contains 13 residues. Trimming cost V 5 bases and J 0 bases, with 8 bases left between them. The CDR3 protein is CASSSRVSYEQYF. The CDR3 nucleotides are TGTGCCAGTAGTTCCCGGGTCTCCTACGAGCAGTACTTC. Filled out from reference TRBV19 and TRBJ2-7, the complete variable domain reads DGGITQSPKYLFRKEGQNVTLSCEQNLNHDAMYWYRQDPGQGLRLIYYSQIVNDFQKGDIAEGYSVSREKKESFPLTVTSAQKNPTAFYLCASSSRVSYEQYFGPGTRLTVT.

This clone was seen more than once but under ten times. The chain carries TRBV4-2 and TRBJ1-3, with unresolved D. The CDR3 runs 16 residues. Trimming removed 0 bases at V and 0 bases at J, with 9 bases between. Germline-derived CDR1 and CDR2 are LGHNA and YNFKEQ. This chain's CDR3 is CASSQDSGSSGNTIYF. In DNA, the CDR3 is TGTGCCAGCAGCCAAGATTCAGGCTCCTCTGGAAACACCATATATTTT.

This clone has only one observation. The chain links TRBV19 to TRBJ1-4, with 7 nucleotides matching TRBD1. V was clipped by 9 bases and J by 5 bases; unmatched bases: 0. There are 11 residues in the CDR3. Germline V gene lookup returns CDR1 LNHDA and CDR2 SQIVND (reference sequence). CDR3 bases: TGTGCCAGGACAGGGAATGAAAAACTGTTTTTT. Translation gives CARTGNEKLFF.